A single sample is the source of the 30 T cell receptor beta chains below, sequenced in a study of vaccination effects on CD4 cells after COVID-19. Method: immunoSEQ multiplex PCR; TCRdb's copy keeps in-frame clones and lacks some. The sample yields tens of thousands of clones, 73% seen once. Antigens for these TCRs are unknown. Under the ViraFEST assay, PBMC were stimulated with viral peptide pools so that antigen-specific CD4+ T cells expanded. Sequencing was performed afterwards. A 10-day culture period preceded the isolation of CD4+ T cells. The person had PCR-confirmed SARS-CoV-2 infection between March and December 2020. The source was CD4+ T cells from PBMCs cultured with a peptide pool, collected before COVID-19 vaccination. The receptors here all came from a human donor who had a prior SARS-CoV-2 infection.

This clone was seen a few times. The chain has TRBV4-2 and TRBJ2-5; 7 nucleotides match TRBD2. After removal of 5 bases from V and 4 bases from J, the junction contained 13 bases not matched to a gene. CDR3 length: 16 residues. CDR1 is LGHNA, CDR2 YNFKEQ, per germline. The CDR3 nucleotides are TGTGCCAGCAGCGGGGGGGATCGGGGCGATAGAGAGACCCAGTACTTC. Translating gives CASSGGDRGDRETQYF.

This chain joins TRBV4-1 and TRBJ2-7, with D unresolved. In germline, CDR1 is MGHRA, CDR2 YSYEKL. Trimming removed 0 bases at V and 2 bases at J, with 8 bases between. CDR3 length: 14 residues. This CDR3 is CASSQEVYTYEQYF. For the CDR3, the DNA is TGCGCCAGCAGCCAAGAGGTTTACACCTACGAGCAGTACTTC.

The J gene is TRBJ1-1, the V gene TRBV19; D remains unclear. The germline V gene has CDR1 LNHDA and CDR2 SQIVND (reference sequence). This CDR3 is built from 15 residues. Trimming pared 5 bases from V and 3 bases from J, leaving 16 bases between. CDR3 residues: CASSPLRGYDTEAFF. The DNA for the CDR3 is TGTGCCAGTAGTCCCCTACGAGGATATGACACTGAAGCTTTCTTT.

The rearrangement links TRBV27 to TRBJ2-1, with D perhaps matching TRBD1 (6 bases). Germline CDR1 and CDR2: MNHEY and SMNVEV (reference sequence). There are 14 residues in the CDR3. The germline V and J ends were trimmed by 2 bases and 14 bases, with 19 bases remaining between them. This CDR3 reads CASSLKPTGGAEFF. The CDR3, as DNA: TGTGCCAGCAGTTTAAAACCGACAGGTGGCGCCGAGTTCTTC.

This chain connects TRBV10-2 to TRBJ1-2; D not certain. The CDR3 runs 13 residues. V was cut by 8 bases and J by 4 bases, with 14 bases left in between. Germline CDR1 and CDR2: WSHSY and SAAADI. In DNA, the CDR3 is TGCGCCAGCTGGACCCCCGACCTCTATGGCTACACCTTC. Translation: CASWTPDLYGYTF.

The V gene is TRBV5-6, the J gene TRBJ1-2; maybe TRBD1 (6 bases). Trimming left V 5 bases short and J 14 bases short, with 19 bases between. The germline CDR1 and CDR2 sequences are SGHDT and YYEEEE. This CDR3 is built from 12 residues. The DNA of the CDR3 is TGTGCCAGCAGTAGGCGCCTAGGGGGGCGGACCTTC. This gives the protein CASSRRLGGRTF.

The chain combines TRBV27 with TRBJ2-3; possibly TRBD1 for D (6 bases). The length of the CDR3 is 16 residues. In germline, CDR1 is MNHEY, CDR2 SMNVEV (reference sequence). V lost 5 bases, J lost 2 bases, and 17 bases lay in between. The CDR3 coding sequence is TGTGCCAGCAGTCCTCTACAGGGAAGATTCACAGATACGCAGTATTTT. The encoded protein is CASSPLQGRFTDTQYF.

The V gene is TRBV11-1, the J gene TRBJ1-1; D is uncertain. The CDR3 is 13 amino acids. V dropped 5 bases and J dropped 1 base, with 8 bases sitting between them. CDR1 and CDR2 from the germline V gene are SGHAT and FQDESV (reference sequence). The CDR3, as DNA: TGTGCCAGCAGCCCCCAAGGGAACACTGAAGCTTTCTTT. This encodes CASSPQGNTEAFF.

J is TRBJ2-2 and V is TRBV10-3; possible D gene TRBD2, 7 bases. Trimming removed 11 bases from V and 2 bases from J, with 18 bases in between. The length of the CDR3 is 15 residues. Germline lookup yields CDR1 ENHRY and CDR2 SYGVKD. The CDR3 loop is CASRGGLENTGELFF. The CDR3 region has the DNA TGTGCCTCGAGGGGGGGGCTCGAAAACACCGGGGAGCTGTTTTTT.

The chain carries TRBV6-5 and TRBJ2-1, with 8 bases identical to TRBD2. The V segment lost 4 bases and the J segment 7 bases; nucleotides outside the gene matches: 9. CDR3 size: 15 residues. CDR1 is MNHEY, CDR2 SVGAGI, per germline. This CDR3 reads CASSFGAGGRNEQFF. Written as DNA, the CDR3 is TGTGCCAGCAGTTTCGGGGCGGGGGGAAGGAATGAGCAGTTCTTC.

This chain connects TRBV19 to TRBJ1-1, with 11 bases identical to TRBD1. This CDR3 spans 17 amino acids. With 3 bases clipped from V and 3 bases from J, the junction kept 9 bases outside the gene matches. Germline-derived CDR1 and CDR2 are LNHDA and SQIVND (reference sequence). CDR3 sequence: CASSMSGTGGFYTEAFF. The CDR3 nucleotides are TGTGCCAGTAGTATGTCCGGGACAGGGGGATTTTACACTGAAGCTTTCTTT.

The chain carries TRBV18 and TRBJ2-7; 7 nucleotides line up with TRBD1. This CDR3 is 13 amino acids long. Unmatched junction bases numbered 5, after V lost 6 bases and J lost 3 bases. Germline V lookup: CDR1 KGHSH, CDR2 LQKENI. As DNA, the CDR3 is TGTGCCAGCTCTCTTCCAGGGGGCTACGAGCAGTACTTC. Its protein product is CASSLPGGYEQYF.

The V gene is TRBV5-1, the J gene TRBJ2-5, with 9 bases aligning to TRBD1. J was trimmed by 5 bases and V by 4 bases; bases with no gene match: 6. Germline assignment: CDR1 SGHRS and CDR2 YFSETQ. The CDR3 is 14 residues long. The CDR3 DNA follows: TGCGCCAGCAGCCCAGGACAGGGGCACGAGACCCAGTACTTC. It yields the protein CASSPGQGHETQYF. The complete variable domain, with remaining parts taken from reference TRBV5-1 and TRBJ2-5, reads KAGVTQTPRYLIKTRGQQVTLSCSPISGHRSVSWYQQTPGQGLQFLFEYFSETQRNKGNFPGRFSGRQFSNSRSEMNVSTLELGDSALYLCASSPGQGHETQYFGPGTRLLVL.

About this clone: The junction departs from germline at one end; a sequencing error may be responsible. The chain combines TRBV2 with TRBJ1-2, with a weak D call TRBD1 (5 bases). CDR3 size: 11 residues. Germline V lookup: CDR1 SNHLY, CDR2 FYNNEI. The CDR3 DNA reads TGTGCCAGCAGTGAATGGGACTCCCTGGGCTTC. Its translation: CASSEWDSLGF.

The chain recombines TRBV6-1 with TRBJ2-3; 7 positions match TRBD2. From germline, CDR1 is MNHNS and CDR2 SASEGT. The CDR3 contains 17 residues. The V and J ends lost 2 bases and 3 bases, in that order; junction bases with no gene match: 11. Here the CDR3 DNA reads TGTGCCAGCAGTGAAAAGAGCCTTTGGGAGGGGACAGATACGCAGTATTTT. This gives the protein CASSEKSLWEGTDTQYF.

This clone was found once. J is TRBJ2-3 and V is TRBV7-9, with D perhaps matching TRBD1 or TRBD2 (5 bases each). V was trimmed by 6 bases and J by 1 base, leaving 17 bases between them. Germline-derived CDR1 and CDR2 are SEHNR and FQNEAQ (reference sequence). This CDR3 spans 16 amino acids. The CDR3 protein is CASRRAWLGGTDTQYF. The CDR3 DNA reads as TGTGCCAGCAGGAGGGCTTGGCTGGGGGGCACAGATACGCAGTATTTT.

This chain links TRBV4-3 with TRBJ1-4; D call uncertain. Deletions cut 3 bases from V and 0 bases from J, with 5 bases between. The CDR3 has 14 residues. Germline CDR1 LGHNA, CDR2 YSLEER. The CDR3 region is CASSHLSTNEKLFF. The DNA of the CDR3 is TGCGCCAGCAGCCATTTATCAACTAATGAAAAACTGTTTTTT.

The chain has TRBV29-1 and TRBJ2-3; weak D call: TRBD1 (6 bases). The CDR3 is made up of 13 amino acids. Germline CDR1 and CDR2: SQVTM and ANQGSEA. V gave up 3 bases and J gave up 1 base, with 8 bases separating them. This CDR3 is CSVDEGGTDTQYF. In nucleotides, the CDR3 is TGCAGCGTTGATGAGGGGGGCACAGATACGCAGTATTTT.

This clone occurred a few times. The chain employs TRBV11-3 and TRBJ2-7; 7 positions match TRBD1. The CDR3 totals 14 residues. With 4 bases clipped from V and 6 bases from J, the junction kept 9 bases outside the gene matches. Per germline, CDR1 SGHNT and CDR2 YENEEA. The CDR3 here is CASSWTGRSGEQYF. CDR3 DNA: TGTGCCAGCAGCTGGACAGGTCGTTCGGGCGAGCAGTACTTC.

This chain joins TRBV5-4 and TRBJ2-5; tentatively, D is TRBD1 or TRBD2 (5 bases each). V shed 2 bases and J shed 1 base, with 9 bases lying between them. The CDR3 runs 14 residues. Germline CDR1 reads SGHNT; CDR2 reads YYREEE (reference sequence). The CDR3 sequence: CASSFPGTQETQYF. The DNA of the CDR3 is TGTGCCAGCAGCTTTCCCGGGACCCAAGAGACCCAGTACTTC.

V is TRBV5-1 and J is TRBJ1-5; possible D gene TRBD1, 5 bases. Deletions cut 3 bases from V and 8 bases from J, with 12 bases between. This CDR3 comprises 13 residues. Germline CDR1 is SGHRS and CDR2 is YFSETQ. The CDR3: CASSSGGAEPQHF. CDR3 nucleotides: TGCGCCAGCAGCTCGGGAGGGGCAGAGCCCCAGCATTTT. Full variable domain (outside the CDR3, taken from reference TRBV5-1 and TRBJ1-5): KAGVTQTPRYLIKTRGQQVTLSCSPISGHRSVSWYQQTPGQGLQFLFEYFSETQRNKGNFPGRFSGRQFSNSRSEMNVSTLELGDSALYLCASSSGGAEPQHFGDGTRLSIL.

This clone showed up just a few times. The V and J genes are TRBV19 and TRBJ2-1; TRBD1 might be the D (5 bases). The germline CDR1 and CDR2 sequences are LNHDA and SQIVND (reference sequence). The CDR3 has 14 residues. The V end lost 4 bases, the J end lost 12 bases, and 19 bases lay between the germline ends. As DNA, the CDR3 is TGTGCCAGTAGTACCAGGAATAGGGGTAGGGGGCAGTTCTTC. Its protein product is CASSTRNRGRGQFF. Looking up the rest from reference TRBV19 and TRBJ2-1 gives the full variable domain: DGGITQSPKYLFRKEGQNVTLSCEQNLNHDAMYWYRQDPGQGLRLIYYSQIVNDFQKGDIAEGYSVSREKKESFPLTVTSAQKNPTAFYLCASSTRNRGRGQFFGPGTRLTVL.

This clone was seen only once. The rearrangement joins TRBV11-2 to TRBJ1-2, with 7 bases aligning to TRBD1. This CDR3 contains 15 residues. CDR1 SGHAT and CDR2 FQNNGV come from the germline V gene. The J segment lost 4 bases and the V segment lost 6 bases, leaving 11 bases of the junction unmatched. CDR3 in DNA: TGTGCCAGCAGTCAAACAGGGGCGGGAGGCTATGGCTACACCTTC. This gives the protein CASSQTGAGGYGYTF.

The chain has TRBV18 and TRBJ1-5; TRBD1 matches at 10 bases. Germline values: CDR1 KGHSH, CDR2 LQKENI. The CDR3 consists of 16 residues. The V and J ends lost 0 bases and 7 bases, in that order; junction bases with no gene match: 6. The CDR3 sequence: CASSPPSDRGLQPQHF. In DNA form, the CDR3 reads TGTGCCAGCTCACCACCCTCCGACAGGGGGCTCCAGCCCCAGCATTTT.

V is TRBV2 and J is TRBJ2-1, with 16 nucleotides matching TRBD2. This CDR3 has 19 residues. The germline CDR1 and CDR2 sequences are SNHLY and FYNNEI. V shed 9 bases, J shed 0 bases, and the junction held 11 bases outside the gene matches. CDR3 coding DNA: TGTGCCAGTTACTCACCGGGACTAGCGGGGGGGAGCTCCTACAATGAGCAGTTCTTC. Its translation: CASYSPGLAGGSSYNEQFF.

Only a few counts were recorded for this clone. This chain joins TRBV5-1 and TRBJ2-3; 7 bases line up with TRBD2. This CDR3 has 17 amino acids. In germline, CDR1 is SGHRS, CDR2 YFSETQ. After removal of 0 bases from V and 2 bases from J, the junction contained 9 bases not matched to a gene. The CDR3 here is CASSLAGASGVTDTQYF. The CDR3 DNA sequence: TGCGCCAGCAGCTTGGCCGGGGCGAGCGGGGTCACAGATACGCAGTATTTT.

There are a few counts of this clone. The chain combines TRBV4-2 with TRBJ2-1; possible D gene TRBD2, 5 bases. Germline CDR1 LGHNA, CDR2 YNFKEQ. V was pared by 1 base and J by 2 bases, with 18 bases between. There are 18 residues in the CDR3. CDR3 bases: TGTGCCAGCAGCCAAGTGGGAGTTTCGTCTACCCCCTACAATGAGCAGTTCTTC. Its translation: CASSQVGVSSTPYNEQFF.

The genes are TRBV27 and TRBJ2-6; D is perhaps TRBD1 (5 bases). CDR1 and CDR2 (germline): MNHEY, SMNVEV (reference sequence). Trimming took off 3 bases at V and 1 base at J, with 16 bases between the two ends. The length of the CDR3 is 18 residues. CDR3 coding DNA: TGTGCCAGCAGTTTTCACAAGGAACAGGTATCTGGGGCCAACGTCCTGACTTTC. It specifies CASSFHKEQVSGANVLTF.

This clone was detected a few times. V and J are TRBV3-1 (or the pseudogene TRBV3-2) and TRBJ1-6; D unresolved. CDR3 length: 12 residues. The V and J ends lost 2 bases and 7 bases respectively, with 3 bases between them. Germline CDR1 is LGHDT and CDR2 is YNNKEL (reference sequence). The CDR3 coding sequence is TGTGCCAGCAGCCAAACCAATTCACCCCTCCACTTT. Amino acids: CASSQTNSPLHF.

The genes are TRBV6-1 and TRBJ1-5, with no clear D. The CDR3 consists of 15 residues. Germline assignment: CDR1 MNHNS and CDR2 SASEGT. The ends were cut back, 0 bases at V and 3 bases at J, with 9 bases in the middle. The chain's CDR3 is CASSEAWPLNQPQHF. Here the CDR3 DNA reads TGTGCCAGCAGTGAAGCGTGGCCACTCAATCAGCCCCAGCATTTT.